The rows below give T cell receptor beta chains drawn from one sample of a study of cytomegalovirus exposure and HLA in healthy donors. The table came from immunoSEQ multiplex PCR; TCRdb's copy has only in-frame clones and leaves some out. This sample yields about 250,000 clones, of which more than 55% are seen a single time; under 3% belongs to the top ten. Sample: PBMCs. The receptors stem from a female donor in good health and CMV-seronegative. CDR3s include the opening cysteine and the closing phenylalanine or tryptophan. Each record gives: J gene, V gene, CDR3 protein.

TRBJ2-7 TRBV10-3 CAAQAGAGYEQYF
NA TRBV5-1 CASSLVAGGPYEQYF
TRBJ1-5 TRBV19 CASSMRGQSNQPQHF
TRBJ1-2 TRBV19 CASRRGTGDNYGYTF
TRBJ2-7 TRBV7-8 CASSLEGPGGYEQYF
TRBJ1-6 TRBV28 CASSLDRGSSPLHF
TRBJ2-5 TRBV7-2 CASSSRGGETQYF
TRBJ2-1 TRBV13 CASSSGTGMGEQFF
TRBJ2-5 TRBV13 CASSSQTGWVTQYF
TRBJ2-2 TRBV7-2 CASSYGLGGGGELFF
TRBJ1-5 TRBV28 CASSLRQGGQPQHF
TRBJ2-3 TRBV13 CASSSQHTDTQYF
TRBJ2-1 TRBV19 CASSRGTGGYEQFF
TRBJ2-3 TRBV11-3 CASSPYAGEVGTDTQYF
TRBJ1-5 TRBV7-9 CASSSFYSNQPQHF
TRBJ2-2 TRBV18 CASSVSSGWNTGELFF
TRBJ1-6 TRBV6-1 CASSGRTVINSPLHF
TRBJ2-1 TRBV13 CASSLRDYIYNEQFF
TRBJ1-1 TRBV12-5 CASGSDRDSYTEAFF
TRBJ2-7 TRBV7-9 CASSWGQGADIYEQYF
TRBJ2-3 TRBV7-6 CASSFGGRDTQYF
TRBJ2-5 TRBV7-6 CASSPLAGGPSGEVSLATQYF
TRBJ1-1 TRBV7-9 CASSFVGGWDTEAFF
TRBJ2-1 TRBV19 CASSWIAGASEQFF
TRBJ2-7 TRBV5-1 CASRREGPGEQYF
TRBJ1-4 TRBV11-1 CASGQLNEKLFF
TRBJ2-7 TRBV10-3 CATAANQDYSYEQYF
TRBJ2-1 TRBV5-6 CASSLRSSGPSYNEQFF
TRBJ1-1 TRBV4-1 CASSLSGVDTEAFF
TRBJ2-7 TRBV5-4 CASSPDNSYEQYF
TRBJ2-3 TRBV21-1 CASLTGPTDTQYF
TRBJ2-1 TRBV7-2 CASSFKGLRDFGEQFF
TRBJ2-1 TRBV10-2 CASSESLLRGGEQFF
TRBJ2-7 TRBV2 CARTKKAGGSYEQYF
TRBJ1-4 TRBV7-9 CASRSKDRVDEKLFF
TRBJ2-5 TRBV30 CALLERGLGETQYF
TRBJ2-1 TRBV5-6 CASNSGYGSYNEQFF
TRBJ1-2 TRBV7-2 CASSLSAQGYGYTF
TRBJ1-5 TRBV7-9 CASSSPGPGQPQHF
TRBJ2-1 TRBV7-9 CASSRAGGSSYNEQFF
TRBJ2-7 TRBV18 CASSPARLNSGEQYF
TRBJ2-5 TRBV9 CASSPSSGIQETQYF